These 29 T cell receptor beta chains came from one sample sequenced in a study of regulatory T cells in long-lasting Graves disease. Arm-PCR of CDR3 regions with iRepertoire HTBI primers generated TCR beta libraries. TCRdb re-analysed the multiplex PCR reads in MiXCR, keeping a single row per CDR3 protein. The profile shows roughly 360,000 distinct CDR3 sequences, 12% of them singletons. Specified time point: newly diagnosed GD, antithyroid drugs for less than 3 months. RNA from PBMCs was the source of the TCR library. A further study also used this sample, focusing on T cells in Graves' hyperthyroidism and ophthalmopathy.

The sample consisted of peripheral blood mononuclear cells (PBMCs), taken at new diagnosis, from a patient treated with antithyroid drugs. The receptors stem from a woman between 18 and 29 years old with Graves disease.

The table lists this clonotype with many counts. J is TRBJ1-4 and V is TRBV5-1; tentative D call: TRBD1 (5 bases). Germline loops: CDR1 SGHRS, CDR2 YFSETQ. The CDR3 length is 15 residues. Between the trimmed V and J ends, which lost 2 bases and 4 bases, there was a span of 12 bases. In DNA form, the CDR3 reads TGCGCCAGCAGCTTCGATGCAGGGTTTAATGAAAAACTGTTTTTT. It specifies CASSFDAGFNEKLFF.

This clonotype was observed many times. V gene TRBV7-6 combines with J gene TRBJ2-1; weak D call: TRBD2 (6 bases). CDR3 size: 16 residues. V lost 4 bases and J lost 4, with 17 bases in between. Per the germline V gene, CDR1 is SGHVS and CDR2 is FNYEAQ. CDR3 DNA sequence: TGTGCCAGCAGCTCTACCGGGACGGGAGAGTACAATGAGCAGTTCTTC. Translated, it gives CASSSTGTGEYNEQFF. The entire variable domain, with the rest obtained from reference TRBV7-6 and TRBJ2-1, is as follows: GAGVSQSPRYKVTKRGQDVALRCDPISGHVSLYWYRQALGQGPEFLTYFNYEAQQDKSGLPNDRFSAERPEGSISTLTIQRTEQRDSAMYRCASSSTGTGEYNEQFFGPGTRLTVL.

V gene TRBV10-2 combines with J gene TRBJ1-1, with no clear D. Trimming took off 9 bases at V and 3 bases at J, with 17 bases between the two ends. The CDR3 sequence is 14 residues long. Germline CDR1 and CDR2: WSHSY and SAAADI. The CDR3: CASRSAGRYTEAFF. The CDR3 region has the DNA TGCGCCAGTAGATCGGCCGGGCGTTACACTGAAGCTTTCTTT.

This clonotype was picked up a small number of times. This chain connects TRBV24-1 to TRBJ1-2; D gene unclear. Trimming removed 4 bases at V and 2 bases at J, with 7 bases between. CDR1 and CDR2 from the germline V gene are KGHDR and SFDVKD. This CDR3 region has 13 residues. The CDR3 protein is CATSESGNYGYTF. The CDR3 region has the DNA TGTGCCACCAGTGAGTCAGGAAACTATGGCTACACCTTC.

This clonotype was recorded many times. The J gene is TRBJ2-6, the V gene TRBV2; TRBD1 is a possible D gene (6 bases). The CDR3 totals 16 residues. Trimming left V 7 bases short and J 3 bases short, with 16 bases between. CDR1 SNHLY and CDR2 FYNNEI come from the germline V gene. The CDR3 reads CASIRGYLNGANVLTF. The CDR3 DNA is TGTGCCAGCATCAGGGGATATCTCAATGGGGCCAACGTCCTGACTTTC.

This clonotype showed up just a few times. V and J are TRBV19 and TRBJ1-6, with TRBD1 identical over 7 bases. V lost 5 bases, J lost 7 bases, and 5 bases stayed unmatched. The CDR3 is made up of 14 amino acids. The germline CDR1 and CDR2 sequences are LNHDA and SQIVND (reference sequence). CDR3 in amino acids: CASSDRDRNSPLHF. CDR3 DNA sequence: TGTGCCAGTAGTGACAGGGACCGCAATTCACCCCTCCACTTT.

The chain joins TRBV27 to TRBJ2-1, with 11 bases that match TRBD2. This CDR3 region has 14 residues. Per the germline V gene, CDR1 is MNHEY and CDR2 is SMNVEV (reference sequence). V trimming: 3 bases; J trimming: 9 bases; junction bases outside the gene matches: 4. CDR3 region: CASSLVAGGTEQFF. For the CDR3, the DNA is TGTGCCAGCAGTTTGGTAGCGGGAGGGACTGAGCAGTTCTTC.

This clonotype was seen many times. This sequence joins TRBV7-2 and TRBJ2-3; TRBD2 aligns across 13 bases. CDR1 and CDR2 from the germline V gene are SGHTA and FQGNSA. The CDR3 covers 18 residues. J gave up 4 bases and V 2 bases, and 9 bases lay outside the gene matches. CDR3 amino acids: CASSLRRLAGGRSDTQYF. The CDR3 nucleotides read TGTGCCAGCAGCTTAAGGAGACTAGCGGGAGGACGGTCAGATACGCAGTATTTT.

This clonotype was observed at least ten times. The V call is TRBV28, the J call TRBJ1-1, with D possibly TRBD1 on 6 matching bases. Per germline, CDR1 MDHEN and CDR2 SYDVKM. The CDR3 length is 16 residues. The V end was cut by 3 bases, the J end by 1 base, with 15 bases between. The CDR3 loop is CASSFPGGQRNTEAFF. In DNA form, the CDR3 reads TGTGCCAGCAGTTTCCCGGGGGGCCAGAGGAACACTGAAGCTTTCTTT.

This clonotype was seen many times. The chain is built from TRBV4-3 and TRBJ2-7; D is unresolved. V lost 2 bases, J lost 0 bases, and 14 bases lay in between. Germline lookup yields CDR1 LGHNA and CDR2 YSLEER. The CDR3 loop spans 16 amino acids. The CDR3 sequence: CASSQTSVGRSYEQYF. The CDR3 DNA reads as TGCGCCAGCAGCCAAACCTCAGTTGGACGCTCCTACGAGCAGTACTTC.

This clonotype was detected ten times or more. The chain employs TRBV20-1 and TRBJ2-7; D call uncertain. The V end lost 0 bases, the J end lost 5 bases, and 5 bases lay between the germline ends. CDR1 DFQATT and CDR2 SNEGSKA come from the germline V gene (reference sequence). The CDR3 has 11 amino acids. CDR3 DNA: TGCAGTGCTAGAGAGTCTGACGAGCAGTACTTC. It codes for CSARESDEQYF.

In this sample, this clonotype turned up many times. The chain links TRBV7-2 to TRBJ2-7; TRBD1 might be the D (5 bases). With 1 base removed from V and 2 bases from J, the gap between germline ends came to 12 bases. From germline, CDR1 is SGHTA and CDR2 FQGNSA. The CDR3 sequence is 15 residues long. CDR3 nucleotides: TGTGCCAGCAGCTTAGGAACAGGTCGACCCTACGAGCAGTACGTC. It yields the protein CASSLGTGRPYEQYV.

This clonotype was counted ten times or more. The chain links TRBV12-3 or TRBV12-4 to TRBJ1-2; D is perhaps TRBD1 (5 bases). V lost 7 bases to trimming and J lost 7 bases, with 10 bases between them. This CDR3 comprises 11 residues. The CDR3 nucleotides are TGTGCCAGCACCCCGGGGGGTGGCTACACCTTC. Translating it yields CASTPGGGYTF.

This clonotype was seen at least ten times. J is TRBJ1-5 and V is TRBV28; 7 positions match TRBD1. CDR1 and CDR2 (germline): MDHEN, SYDVKM. Unmatched junction bases numbered 7, after V lost 9 bases and J lost 5 bases. The CDR3 contains 13 residues. The CDR3: CASKQGWDQPQHF. Here the CDR3 DNA reads TGTGCCAGTAAACAGGGGTGGGATCAGCCCCAGCATTTT.

This clonotype came up many times. The gene calls are TRBV5-5 and TRBJ2-5; TRBD1 might be the D (6 bases). This CDR3 is built from 14 residues. Per the germline V gene, CDR1 is SGHKS and CDR2 is YYEKEE (reference sequence). Trimming removed 4 bases from V and 2 bases from J, with 12 bases in between. The CDR3 DNA sequence: TGTGCCAGCAGCGGGCGGCAGGGGCAAGAGACCCAGTACTTC. Translating it yields CASSGRQGQETQYF.

V and J are TRBV5-1 and TRBJ2-7, with no clear D. V was clipped by 2 bases and J by 2 bases, with 5 bases between them. This CDR3 spans 12 amino acids. From germline, CDR1 is SGHRS and CDR2 YFSETQ. Here the CDR3 reads CASSFNTYEQYF. Written as DNA, the CDR3 is TGCGCCAGCAGCTTCAACACCTACGAGCAGTACTTC.

At least ten counts were recorded for this clonotype. V and J are TRBV12-5 and TRBJ2-2; no reliable D call. The germline V gene encodes CDR1 LGHNT and CDR2 FRNRAP. The CDR3 covers 13 residues. Trimming took 7 bases from V and 1 from J, leaving 7 bases between them. The CDR3 nucleotides are TGTGCTAGTGCAAGGAGGAACACCGGGGAGCTGTTTTTT. Amino acids: CASARRNTGELFF.

This clonotype was recorded many times. The rearrangement links TRBV6-2 or TRBV6-3 to TRBJ2-2; 8 nucleotides match TRBD2. The J segment lost 4 bases and the V segment lost 0 bases, leaving 7 bases of the junction unmatched. The CDR3 runs to 17 residues. Germline V gene data show CDR1 as MNHEY and CDR2 as SVGEGT. The CDR3 is CASSYSTAGVFTGELFF. The CDR3 DNA reads TGTGCCAGCAGTTACTCAACAGCGGGAGTGTTCACCGGGGAGCTGTTTTTT.

The table lists this clonotype with many counts. The V call is TRBV28, the J call TRBJ1-1; perhaps TRBD1 as D (5 bases). CDR1 MDHEN and CDR2 SYDVKM come from the germline V gene. Trimming shortened V by 3 bases and J by 8 bases, and 10 bases separated the two germline ends. This CDR3 is built from 12 residues. CDR3 loop: CASSFQGYEAFF. The CDR3 DNA follows: TGTGCCAGCAGTTTTCAGGGATACGAAGCTTTCTTT. Looking up the rest from reference TRBV28 and TRBJ1-1 gives the full variable domain: DVKVTQSSRYLVKRTGEKVFLECVQDMDHENMFWYRQDPGLGLRLIYFSYDVKMKEKGDIPEGYSVSREKKERFSLILESASTNQTSMYLCASSFQGYEAFFGQGTRLTVV.

This clonotype was seen at least ten times. V is TRBV28 and J is TRBJ2-5; no clear D gene. This CDR3 has 12 amino acids. Germline V lookup: CDR1 MDHEN, CDR2 SYDVKM. V was shortened by 9 bases and J by 2 bases, with 10 bases between the two germline ends. The CDR3 protein is CASCNLQETQYF. Here the CDR3 DNA reads TGTGCCAGTTGCAACCTACAAGAGACCCAGTACTTC. The full variable domain, rest sourced from reference TRBV28 and TRBJ2-5, is DVKVTQSSRYLVKRTGEKVFLECVQDMDHENMFWYRQDPGLGLRLIYFSYDVKMKEKGDIPEGYSVSREKKERFSLILESASTNQTSMYLCASCNLQETQYFGPGTRLLVL.

This clonotype has at least ten counts. The V gene is TRBV2, the J gene TRBJ1-2; 11 bases fit TRBD1. Losses at the gene ends were 8 bases for V and 8 bases for J; bases not matched to a gene: 7. The CDR3 runs 13 residues. Germline-derived CDR1 and CDR2 are SNHLY and FYNNEI. CDR3 nucleotides: TGTGCCAGCGTAGGACAGGGGGCGAGAGGCTACACCTTC. This translates into CASVGQGARGYTF.

The table lists this clonotype with many counts. The chain uses TRBV12-3 or TRBV12-4 and TRBJ2-1; 7 bases agree with TRBD2. CDR3 length: 15 residues. J gave up 4 bases and V 3 bases, and 6 bases lay outside the gene matches. The CDR3 reads CASSLSSSGYNEQFF. CDR3 DNA sequence: TGTGCCAGCAGTTTGTCGTCTAGCGGATACAATGAGCAGTTCTTC.

The chain employs TRBV5-5 and TRBJ2-5; 10 bases are shared with TRBD1. This CDR3 has 15 amino acids. CDR1 SGHKS and CDR2 YYEKEE come from the germline V gene (reference sequence). After removal of 5 bases from V and 5 bases from J, the junction contained 9 bases not matched to a gene. CDR3 nucleotide sequence: TGTGCCAGCAGTTACGGGACAGGGGCTGTGGAGACCCAGTACTTC. Encoded protein: CASSYGTGAVETQYF.

J is TRBJ2-1 and V is TRBV19; 13 nucleotides align to TRBD2. The CDR3 length is 15 residues. The J segment lost 6 bases and the V segment lost 9 bases, leaving 8 bases of the junction unmatched. Germline CDR1 reads LNHDA; CDR2 reads SQIVND (reference sequence). The CDR3 DNA reads as TGTGCCAGCCTGGGACTAGCGGGAAGAGGCAATGAGCAGTTCTTC. Its protein product is CASLGLAGRGNEQFF.

The genes are TRBV13 and TRBJ2-1, with 10 bases aligning to TRBD2. This CDR3 has 18 residues. Germline V lookup: CDR1 PRHDT, CDR2 FYEKMQ (reference sequence). J lost 2 bases, V lost 0 bases, and 7 bases had no gene match. Here the CDR3 reads CASSLGSLGLAAYNEQFF. The CDR3 nucleotides read TGTGCCAGCAGCTTAGGCTCTCTAGGACTAGCGGCCTACAATGAGCAGTTCTTC.

This clonotype came up a few times. The chain links TRBV14 to TRBJ2-2; the D call may be TRBD1 or TRBD2 (5 bases each). V was pared by 3 bases and J by 7 bases, with 12 bases between. The V gene's germline CDR1 is SGHDN and CDR2 FVKESK. The CDR3 has 14 amino acids. In DNA, the CDR3 is TGTGCCAGCAGCCAGAGGGGATACGACGGGGAGCTGTTTTTT. Its protein product is CASSQRGYDGELFF.

This clonotype was recorded many times. The rearrangement uses TRBV15 and TRBJ2-6, with no clear D. The germline CDR1 and CDR2 sequences are LNHNV and YYDKDF (reference sequence). The CDR3 has 13 residues. With 0 bases removed from V and 12 bases from J, the gap between germline ends came to 9 bases. Written as DNA, the CDR3 is TGTGCCACCAGCAGAGATCTCTTCGGCGTCCTGACTTTC. Translating gives CATSRDLFGVLTF.

This clonotype was recorded many times. V gene TRBV12-3 or TRBV12-4 combines with J gene TRBJ1-3; no definite D call. The CDR3 has 17 residues. The ends were cut back, 5 bases at V and 1 base at J, with 18 bases in the middle. CDR3 amino acids: CASSPGGGKLSGNTIYF. Written as DNA, the CDR3 is TGTGCCAGCAGTCCAGGAGGAGGAAAGCTTTCTGGAAACACCATATATTTT.

This clonotype was seen repeatedly, ten times or more. The genes are TRBV20-1 and TRBJ1-4; 9 bases line up with TRBD1. V dropped 5 bases and J dropped 6; count of bases not matched to a gene: 4. The CDR3 covers 13 residues. The germline gives CDR1 DFQATT, CDR2 SNEGSKA (reference sequence). The CDR3 is CSAVTGGDEKLFF. The CDR3 DNA reads TGCAGTGCTGTTACAGGGGGCGATGAAAAACTGTTTTTT.